The source of this T cell receptor beta chain is a study of blood T cells in healthy people across ages. Study-wide results and limits: Per million T cells, the diversity of TCR beta decreased roughly linearly as age advanced. No one knew whether donors had CMV, which possibly confounded expanded clonotype changes. Naive CD4+ cell counts and diversity both ran higher in long-lived than in aged donors.

The table lists this clonotype with a few counts. Its specificity is unknown. Germline loops: CDR1 SNHLY, CDR2 FYNNEI. The CDR3 has 10 amino acids. Trimming took 8 bases from V and 4 from J, leaving 4 bases between them. Using a J-beta primer mix together with a sample-barcoded 5' primer, a second PCR was run for roughly 6 to 11 cycles. TCRdb analysed the 5' RACE reads with MiXCR anew, one entry per CDR3 protein. Of around 1,000,000 distinct CDR3 sequences listed, under 30% are singletons. This sample was shared with a second study, whose subject was T cells of mothers and their children. As that study records: Some 3 million TCR beta reads per child versus over 10 million per mother.

This receptor was taken from a girl aged 2 to 9 in good health. This chain uses TRBV2 with TRBJ2-3; D remains ambiguous. The source material was blood. In DNA form, the CDR3 reads TGTGCCAGCGCCTCAGATACGCAGTATTTT. Residues: CASASDTQYF.